This TCR beta chain was documented in a study of response to subunit inactivated influenza vaccine. Whole-study findings and limits: Few new T cells, the authors suggested, are recruited by each seasonal influenza vaccination.

As concerns this clonotype: What it recognizes is unknown.

There are 14 residues in the CDR3. The junction had 6 bases not matched to a gene; V was cut back by 2 bases and J by 3 bases. Germline V gene data show CDR1 as DFQATT and CDR2 as SNEGSKA (reference sequence). Using its own MiXCR run on the RT-PCR reads, TCRdb lists one record per CDR3 protein. Here the sample spans hundreds of thousands of distinct CDR3 sequences, over 11% being singletons. The chain has TRBV20-1 and TRBJ2-5; TRBD2 agrees at 7 bases. The input for sequencing was PBMCs from blood, taken around 14 days before vaccination. This TCR was recovered from a man between 50 and 59 years old who received an inactivated influenza vaccine. Here the CDR3 DNA reads TGCAGTGCTAGACGGGACTATTATAAAGAGACCCAGTACTTC. Its translation: CSARRDYYKETQYF.